A single sample gave rise to the 27 T cell receptor beta chains below, sequenced in a study of cytomegalovirus exposure and HLA in healthy donors. The primer mix had 60 Vbeta and 13 Jbeta primers. TCRdb's table, derived via immunoSEQ multiplex PCR, lists solely in-frame clones and lacks some. The table shows about 160,000 clones, with around 80% occurring only once. The sequencing sample was made of PBMCs. The receptors originated from a male donor in good health and CMV-seropositive.

The V gene is TRBV30, the J gene TRBJ1-1; D unresolved. V shed 1 base and J shed 3 bases, with 9 bases lying between them. The CDR3 has 13 amino acids. CDR1 is GTSNPN, CDR2 SVGIG, per germline (reference sequence). CDR3 sequence (DNA): TGTGCCTGGAGTGATGGCAGTTACACTGAAGCTTTCTTT. Translation: CAWSDGSYTEAFF. The variable domain in full, with the rest retrieved from reference TRBV30 and TRBJ1-1, is SQTIHQWPATLVQPVGSPLSLECTVEGTSNPNLYWYRQAAGRGLQLLFYSVGIGQISSEVPQNLSASRPQDRQFILSSKKLLLSDSGFYLCAWSDGSYTEAFFGQGTRLTVV.

The V and J genes are TRBV7-2 and TRBJ1-5; D is uncertain. The CDR3 extends over 13 amino acids. Trimming removed 2 bases at V and 9 bases at J, with 11 bases between. CDR1 and CDR2 from the germline V gene are SGHTA and FQGNSA. The CDR3 DNA sequence: TGTGCCAGCAGCTTACGGGGAAGTCGGCCCCAGCATTTT. Translation gives CASSLRGSRPQHF.

With respect to this clone: At the DNA level, this CDR3 is encoded by other sequences in the same sample as well. CDR3 sequence: CASSLGLAGDTQYF. As DNA, the CDR3 is TGCGCCAGCAGCTTGGGACTAGCGGGAGATACGCAGTATTTT. The V and J genes are TRBV5-1 and TRBJ2-3; 10 bases are a match to TRBD2. V shed 0 bases and J 5 bases; nucleotides not matched to a gene: 0. The CDR3 sequence is 14 residues long. Germline assignment: CDR1 SGHRS and CDR2 YFSETQ. Full variable domain (outside the CDR3, taken from reference TRBV5-1 and TRBJ2-3): KAGVTQTPRYLIKTRGQQVTLSCSPISGHRSVSWYQQTPGQGLQFLFEYFSETQRNKGNFPGRFSGRQFSNSRSEMNVSTLELGDSALYLCASSLGLAGDTQYFGPGTRLTVL.

The rearrangement uses TRBV18 and TRBJ2-1, with D unclear. The CDR3 spans 11 residues. Per germline, CDR1 KGHSH and CDR2 LQKENI. V was pared by 10 bases and J by 7 bases, with 11 bases between. Here the CDR3 reads CATWSENEQFF. CDR3 nucleotide sequence: TGTGCCACCTGGTCAGAAAATGAGCAGTTCTTC.

This clone has a single count. V usage is TRBV10-1 and J usage is TRBJ2-3; TRBD2 is a possible D gene (5 bases). The CDR3 contains 14 residues. V was shortened by 3 bases and J by 2 bases, with 9 bases between the two germline ends. Germline assignment: CDR1 WNHNN and CDR2 SYGVQD (reference sequence). Here the CDR3 reads CASSEIGLTDTQYF. CDR3 in DNA: TGCGCCAGCAGTGAAATCGGACTCACAGATACGCAGTATTTT.

The chain recombines TRBV30 with TRBJ2-7; TRBD2 matches at 12 bases. The germline V gene encodes CDR1 GTSNPN and CDR2 SVGIG (reference sequence). The J segment lost 7 bases and the V segment lost 3 bases, leaving 4 bases of the junction unmatched. The CDR3 contains 13 residues. CDR3 coding DNA: TGTGCCTGGAGGACTAGCGGGAGAAGGGAGCAGTACTTC. Residues: CAWRTSGRREQYF. The variable domain in full, with the rest retrieved from reference TRBV30 and TRBJ2-7, is SQTIHQWPATLVQPVGSPLSLECTVEGTSNPNLYWYRQAAGRGLQLLFYSVGIGQISSEVPQNLSASRPQDRQFILSSKKLLLSDSGFYLCAWRTSGRREQYFGPGTRLTVT.

V usage is TRBV6-1 and J usage is TRBJ2-1; TRBD2 might be the D (5 bases). The CDR3 is 15 residues long. V lost 0 bases to trimming and J lost 7 bases, with 13 bases between them. The germline V gene has CDR1 MNHNS and CDR2 SASEGT. CDR3 coding DNA: TGTGCCAGCAGTGAAGCAGGAGAGCCGGGAAATGAGCAGTTCTTC. Its translation: CASSEAGEPGNEQFF.

The gene calls are TRBV5-1 and TRBJ2-1, with 10 bases lining up with TRBD2. CDR3 length: 15 amino acids. The germline V gene has CDR1 SGHRS and CDR2 YFSETQ. Trimming cost V 7 bases and J 1 base; bases outside gene matches: 5. CDR3 residues: CASASGGASYNEQFF. The CDR3 DNA is TGCGCCAGCGCGAGCGGGGGGGCATCCTACAATGAGCAGTTCTTC.

This clone was counted a single time. V and J are TRBV2 and TRBJ2-3; 11 positions match TRBD2. J was trimmed by 2 bases and V by 7 bases; bases with no gene match: 17. The CDR3 spans 19 residues. Germline V gives CDR1 SNHLY, CDR2 FYNNEI. The CDR3 loop is CASKGLLAGAPTYTDTQYF. In DNA form, the CDR3 reads TGTGCCAGCAAGGGGTTACTAGCGGGGGCCCCGACCTACACAGATACGCAGTATTTT.

This CDR3 reads CASSTTGGPGELFF. Here the CDR3 DNA reads TGTGCCAGCAGTACCACAGGGGGGCCCGGGGAGCTGTTTTTT. This rearrangement joins TRBV6-6 to TRBJ2-2; TRBD1 agrees at 8 bases. Germline V CDR1 and CDR2: MNHNY, SVGAGI (reference sequence). The CDR3 covers 14 residues. Trimming at V came to 5 bases and at J to 6 bases, leaving 5 bases not matched to a gene.

The chain has TRBV2 and TRBJ2-5; 9 nucleotides line up with TRBD1. Trimming removed 6 bases from V and 5 bases from J; junction bases left unmatched: 10. CDR1 and CDR2 (germline): SNHLY, FYNNEI. This CDR3 comprises 15 residues. CDR3 nucleotide sequence: TGTGCCAGCAGCGTACTCTTGGGACAGGGCGAGACCCAGTACTTC. It codes for CASSVLLGQGETQYF. Full variable domain (missing parts from reference TRBV2 and TRBJ2-5): EPEVTQTPSHQVTQMGQEVILRCVPISNHLYFYWYRQILGQKVEFLVSFYNNEISEKSEIFDDQFSVERPDGSNFTLKIRSTKLEDSAMYFCASSVLLGQGETQYFGPGTRLLVL.

This sequence joins TRBV30 and TRBJ2-4; 7 bases line up with TRBD1. Germline loops: CDR1 GTSNPN, CDR2 SVGIG (reference sequence). V was clipped by 2 bases and J by 4 bases; unmatched bases: 2. This CDR3 spans 13 amino acids. This CDR3 reads CAWSPGQKNIQYF. CDR3 nucleotides: TGTGCCTGGAGTCCGGGACAGAAAAACATTCAGTACTTC.

This rearrangement joins TRBV7-9 to TRBJ1-1; D remains unclear. The CDR3 extends over 15 amino acids. Germline V CDR1 and CDR2: SEHNR, FQNEAQ (reference sequence). V was clipped by 7 bases and J by 1 base, with 16 bases between them. The CDR3 DNA reads as TGTGCCAGCAATGACCGAGGTTCGACGAACACTGAAGCTTTCTTT. As protein: CASNDRGSTNTEAFF.

The chain carries TRBV10-3 and TRBJ2-5, with 8 bases matching TRBD2. Germline V gives CDR1 ENHRY, CDR2 SYGVKD. V was pared by 4 bases and J by 0 bases, with 4 bases of the junction left unmatched. The CDR3 runs 15 residues. In DNA form, the CDR3 reads TGTGCCATCAGTGGGACTAGCAGGGACCAAGAGACCCAGTACTTC. Protein product: CAISGTSRDQETQYF.

The gene calls are TRBV13 and TRBJ2-3; TRBD1 aligns across 7 bases. After removal of 5 bases from V and 3 bases from J, the junction contained 8 bases not matched to a gene. Germline values: CDR1 PRHDT, CDR2 FYEKMQ (reference sequence). The length of the CDR3 is 15 residues. The CDR3 loop reads CASSPQQGWTDTQYF. The CDR3, as DNA: TGTGCCAGCAGCCCTCAACAGGGGTGGACAGATACGCAGTATTTT.

The rearrangement links TRBV19 to TRBJ2-5, with a weak D call TRBD1 (5 bases). The germline V gene has CDR1 LNHDA and CDR2 SQIVND (reference sequence). With 1 base removed from V and 2 bases from J, the gap between germline ends came to 8 bases. There are 14 residues in the CDR3. CDR3 amino acids: CASSIVDRQETQYF. The CDR3 coding sequence is TGTGCCAGTAGTATAGTCGACAGACAAGAGACCCAGTACTTC.

The chain has TRBV10-1 and TRBJ2-5, with 8 positions matching TRBD1. The tail of the sequence fits TRBJ2-7 better, so the J call may be wrong. This CDR3 contains 14 residues. Germline CDR1 is WNHNN and CDR2 is SYGVQD (reference sequence). The CDR3 region has the DNA TGCGCCAGCAGCCTGGGACAGGCCTCCTACGAGCAGTACTTC. It yields the protein CASSLGQASYEQYF.

This clone was seen a single time. This sequence joins TRBV5-1 and TRBJ1-1; the match to TRBD1 covers 7 bases. The junction had 3 bases not matched to a gene; V was cut back by 3 bases and J by 1 base. CDR3 length: 14 amino acids. Germline values: CDR1 SGHRS, CDR2 YFSETQ. The CDR3 loop reads CASSYWTGNTEAFF. The CDR3, as DNA: TGCGCCAGCAGCTACTGGACAGGGAACACTGAAGCTTTCTTT.

The chain carries TRBV6-5 and TRBJ2-7; no reliable D call. Per germline, CDR1 MNHEY and CDR2 SVGAGI. The CDR3 is made up of 14 amino acids. V was pared by 4 bases and J by 1 base, with 11 bases between. Here the CDR3 reads CASSSTFSSYEQYF. CDR3 nucleotide sequence: TGTGCCAGCAGTTCGACATTTTCTTCCTACGAGCAGTACTTC.

The chain combines TRBV18 with TRBJ2-7; D possibly corresponds to TRBD1 (6 bases). Germline-derived CDR1 and CDR2 are KGHSH and LQKENI. The CDR3 spans 17 residues. Trimming removed 2 bases at V and 0 bases at J, with 17 bases between. CDR3: CASSPLRQGPSSYEQYF. The CDR3 DNA follows: TGTGCCAGCTCACCATTACGTCAGGGGCCTAGCTCCTACGAGCAGTACTTC.

The chain combines TRBV7-2 with TRBJ1-4, with a weak D call TRBD1 (5 bases). CDR3 length equals 14 residues. CDR1 and CDR2 (germline): SGHTA, FQGNSA. V was cut by 5 bases and J by 7 bases, with 14 bases left in between. CDR3 sequence: CASSLRGAGEKLFF. As DNA, the CDR3 is TGTGCCAGCAGCCTGCGGGGCGCGGGTGAAAAACTGTTTTTT. Filled out from reference TRBV7-2 and TRBJ1-4, the complete variable domain reads GAGVSQSPSNKVTEKGKDVELRCDPISGHTALYWYRQSLGQGLEFLIYFQGNSAPDKSGLPSDRFSAERTGGSVSTLTIQRTQQEDSAVYLCASSLRGAGEKLFFGSGTQLSVL.

The chain uses TRBV28 and TRBJ1-2; D is uncertain. The CDR3 contains 13 residues. The germline V and J ends were trimmed by 3 bases and 1 base, with 6 bases remaining between them. Germline V gene sequence: CDR1 MDHEN, CDR2 SYDVKM. DNA of the CDR3: TGTGCCAGCAGTTTCCGGGATAACTATGGCTACACCTTC. Residues: CASSFRDNYGYTF.

V gene TRBV15 combines with J gene TRBJ2-2; the match to TRBD2 covers 8 bases. Trimming at V came to 1 base and at J to 2 bases, leaving 3 bases not matched to a gene. The V gene's germline CDR1 is LNHNV and CDR2 YYDKDF (reference sequence). The CDR3 totals 16 residues. The CDR3 is CATSRASGGNTGELFF. In DNA, the CDR3 is TGTGCCACCAGCAGAGCGAGCGGGGGTAACACCGGGGAGCTGTTTTTT.

A few counts support this clone. The rearrangement uses TRBV7-9 and TRBJ2-7, with unresolved D. V shed 3 bases and J shed 2 bases, with 8 bases lying between them. The CDR3 consists of 13 residues. The germline V gene encodes CDR1 SEHNR and CDR2 FQNEAQ (reference sequence). This CDR3 reads CASSFSTAYEQYF. The CDR3 DNA is TGTGCCAGCAGCTTCAGTACAGCCTACGAGCAGTACTTC.

The V gene is TRBV7-2, the J gene TRBJ1-2; D gene ambiguous. Germline V gene lookup returns CDR1 SGHTA and CDR2 FQGNSA. The CDR3 spans 17 residues. V lost 4 bases and J lost 2, with 20 bases in between. CDR3 protein: CASSSYPPGIPNYGYTF. The CDR3 region has the DNA TGTGCCAGCAGCTCTTACCCCCCGGGAATCCCAAACTATGGCTACACCTTC.

The genes are TRBV7-9 and TRBJ1-5, with D uncertain. Looked up from germline, CDR1 is SEHNR and CDR2 is FQNEAQ (reference sequence). V was cut by 5 bases and J by 1 base, with 9 bases left in between. The CDR3 contains 14 residues. CDR3 residues: CASSPRGSNQPQHF. DNA of the CDR3: TGTGCCAGCAGCCCGCGAGGGAGCAATCAGCCCCAGCATTTT. The full variable domain, completed using reference TRBV7-9 and TRBJ1-5, is DTGVSQNPRHKITKRGQNVTFRCDPISEHNRLYWYRQTLGQGPEFLTYFQNEAQLEKSRLLSDRFSAERPKGSFSTLEIQRTEQGDSAMYLCASSPRGSNQPQHFGDGTRLSIL.

The rearrangement joins TRBV19 to TRBJ2-3, with 10 bases lining up with TRBD2. The CDR3 is 19 amino acids. The V segment lost 0 bases and the J segment 5 bases; nucleotides outside the gene matches: 14. Germline CDR1 is LNHDA and CDR2 is SQIVND (reference sequence). The CDR3 sequence: CASSIDLGSGRPLRDTQYF. CDR3 in DNA: TGTGCCAGTAGTATAGATCTTGGTAGCGGGAGGCCTTTGAGAGATACGCAGTATTTT. Using reference TRBV19 and TRBJ2-3 for the parts outside the CDR3, the full variable domain is DGGITQSPKYLFRKEGQNVTLSCEQNLNHDAMYWYRQDPGQGLRLIYYSQIVNDFQKGDIAEGYSVSREKKESFPLTVTSAQKNPTAFYLCASSIDLGSGRPLRDTQYFGPGTRLTVL.